The present entry profiles one TCR beta chain with its context. Its recognized antigen is unknown. No quality values exist for individual bases; no much larger clone is one base distant. The CDR3 starts with the cysteine, ends with the phenylalanine, and has 13 residues. Solely the CDR3 DNA is kept, with 39 bases framed from the first base. Taken from the germline V gene (reference sequence), the CDR1 and CDR2 loops are LGHDT and YNNKEL. Relative to germline, V is 4 bases shorter and J is 4 bases shorter, with 8 bases between their ends. The collaborating institutions used their own protocols to collect whole blood in K2EDTA tubes. For TCRbeta analysis, collaborator samples were shipped as frozen whole blood, as isolated PBMCs, or as DNA extracted from either sample type. TCRbeta CDR3 regions were amplified from genomic DNA by means of the immunoSEQ Assay, a bias-controlled multiplex PCR. In the paper's pipeline: The number of nucleated cells in each sample was estimated from the amplification of reference gene primers within the assay. Sequence reads were collapsed and filtered to measure the absolute abundance of every unique TCRbeta CDR3 rearrangement. For each sample, productive Simpson clonality was calculated as the square root of Simpson's diversity index across productive rearrangements. What TCRdb holds here is the immuneACCESS table cut down to in-frame rearrangements. Part of the clones is not present; checked against another copy, under half of the missing clones reflect an unresolved V gene, and the others are unexplained. D and trimming were read from the DNA, whereas the V and J calls and clone size are those reported in that table. The sample table lists 75,000 to 95,000 clones, approximately 87% of them with a count of one. About 1% of the sample is held by the ten biggest clonotypes.

The data originate from a study of blood T cell repertoires in COVID-19 (dated by TCRdb to the early 2020s). Concerning the study at large: Samples from collaborators originated in the United States, Italy and Spain and spanned both the acute and convalescent phases of COVID-19. The prospective study material was composed of cDNA or gDNA derived from T cells, B-cell-depleted T cells, or PBMCs. Deeply sampled blood TCRbeta repertoires from subjects exposed to, actively infected with, or recovered from COVID-19 were included in the dataset. The repertoires were released in a freely available public database intended as a resource for research on the immune response to SARS-CoV-2. The samples were drawn from two sources: the first 160 participants of the ongoing ImmuneRACE study, and 1,254 subjects contributed by 6 global collaborators. Nearly every sample came with metadata listing a de-identified subject ID, COVID-19 status, age in years and sex. Where HLA class I and class II types were available, the types were taken from metadata supplied by the sample provider, not from assay-based typing. Broad study findings and their caveats: Clinical and demographic metadata were provided uncurated, with the amount varying by source and participant.

The specimen sequenced was peripheral blood. Recombination linked TRBV3-1 (or the pseudogene TRBV3-2) to TRBJ2-1; a tentative D match to TRBD2 spans 5 bases. This receptor was taken from a human donor in a cohort sampled during active COVID-19. The nucleotide sequence is TGTGCCAGCAGCCCCACTAGTTACAATGAGCAGTTCTTC. This encodes CASSPTSYNEQFF.